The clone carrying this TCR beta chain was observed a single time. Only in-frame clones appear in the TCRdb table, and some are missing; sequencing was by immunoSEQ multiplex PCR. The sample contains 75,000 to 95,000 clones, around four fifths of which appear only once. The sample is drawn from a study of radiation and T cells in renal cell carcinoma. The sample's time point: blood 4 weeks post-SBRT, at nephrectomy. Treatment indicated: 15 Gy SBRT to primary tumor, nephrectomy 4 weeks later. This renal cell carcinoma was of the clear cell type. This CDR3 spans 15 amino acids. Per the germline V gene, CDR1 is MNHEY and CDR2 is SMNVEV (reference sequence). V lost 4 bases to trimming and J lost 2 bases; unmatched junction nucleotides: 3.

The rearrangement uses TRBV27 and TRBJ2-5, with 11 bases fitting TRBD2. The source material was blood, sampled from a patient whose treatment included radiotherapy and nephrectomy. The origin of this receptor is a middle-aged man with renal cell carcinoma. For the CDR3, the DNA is TGTGCCAGCAGTTCCGGGACTAGCGGTCAAGAGACCCAGTACTTC. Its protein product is CASSSGTSGQETQYF.